This is a list of T cell receptor beta chains from one sample in a study of response to subunit inactivated influenza vaccine. TCRdb ran MiXCR on the RT-PCR reads and lists one entry per CDR3 protein. The table has approximately 310,000 distinct CDR3 sequences, 21% seen once. Material: PBMCs from blood, obtained about 20 months after vaccination. The receptors originated from a man aged 45 to 75 who received an inactivated influenza vaccine. The CDR3 runs from the conserved cysteine through the conserved F or W. The order of the fields is D gene, J gene, V gene, clone size, CDR3 protein, CDR3 DNA. The D gene is left open where the match is weak. Size values are once, few and many counts, or a class for expanded clones, and some rows have none.

TRBD2	TRBJ2-5	TRBV5-1	once	CASSLGLAGPQVETQYF	TGCGCCAGCAGCCTGGGACTAGCGGGCCCTCAAGTGGAGACCCAGTACTTC
-	TRBJ1-5	TRBV20-1	few	CSAFGKVGNQPQHF	TGCAGTGCTTTCGGGAAGGTGGGGAATCAGCCCCAGCATTTT
TRBD1	TRBJ1-2	TRBV6-5	few	CASSYSPWDRSNYGYTF	TGTGCCAGCAGTTACTCGCCGTGGGACAGATCTAACTATGGCTACACCTTC
TRBD1	TRBJ1-6	TRBV20-1	few	CSARDRAHIYNSPLHF	TGCAGTGCTAGGGACAGGGCACACATCTATAATTCACCCCTCCACTTT
TRBD1	TRBJ1-2	TRBV7-2	-	CASSPAGQGRGYTF	TGTGCCAGCAGCCCCGCCGGACAGGGCCGCGGCTACACCTTC
-	TRBJ1-1	TRBV10-3	many	CAISGRGLDTEAFF	TGTGCCATCAGTGGGAGAGGGTTAGACACTGAAGCTTTCTTT
-	TRBJ1-1	TRBV29-1	many	CSAETGMNTEAFF	TGCAGCGCCGAGACAGGAATGAACACTGAAGCTTTCTTT
-	TRBJ2-5	TRBV4-3	once	CASSQGGSYQETQYF	TGCGCCAGCAGCCAAGGGGGGTCGTACCAAGAGACCCAGTACTTC
-	TRBJ1-6	TRBV10-3	few	CAISEFQGSGWSPLHF	TGTGCCATCAGTGAATTTCAGGGGTCCGGATGGTCACCCCTCCACTTT
-	TRBJ1-3	TRBV4-3	many	CASSQEGWGGNTIYF	TGCGCCAGCAGCCAAGAGGGGTGGGGCGGAAACACCATATATTTT
-	TRBJ1-1	TRBV3-1	many	CASVNRPDTEAFF	TGTGCCAGCGTCAACAGGCCGGACACTGAAGCTTTCTTT
TRBD1	TRBJ2-1	TRBV29-1	-	CSVAHLTGGLYNEQCF	TGCAGCGTTGCCCATCTGACAGGGGGCCTCTACAATGAGCAGTGCTTC
TRBD1	TRBJ1-6	TRBV28	-	CASSSDRVYSPLHF	TGTGCCAGCAGTTCGGACAGGGTATATTCACCCCTCCACTTT
-	TRBJ1-5	TRBV19	few	CASTPRTLGNQPQHF	TGTGCCAGTACCCCAAGGACCCTTGGCAATCAGCCCCAGCATTTT
-	TRBJ1-1	TRBV14	-	CASSQGFGFGEEKAFF	TGTGCCAGCAGCCAAGGGTTTGGCTTTGGGGAGGAGAAAGCTTTCTTT
-	TRBJ1-1	TRBV6-5	many	CASSYSLYGLNTEAFF	TGTGCCAGCAGTTACTCGCTTTACGGACTGAACACTGAAGCTTTCTTT
TRBD2	TRBJ2-1	TRBV28	-	CASREGLAGGPSDEQFF	TGTGCCAGCAGGGAGGGACTAGCGGGAGGGCCCTCGGATGAGCAGTTCTTC
-	TRBJ2-3	TRBV7-8	few	CASKYGGGRGGQYF	TGTGCCAGCAAGTATGGCGGGGGCCGAGGGGGGCAGTATTTT
-	TRBJ1-1	TRBV14	-	CASSQDLRGMDTEAFF	TGTGCCAGCAGCCAAGATCTTAGGGGCATGGACACTGAAGCTTTCTTT
-	TRBJ2-7	TRBV13	few	CASRDVRRGSSYEQYF	TGTGCCAGCAGGGATGTGCGTAGGGGAAGCTCCTACGAGCAGTACTTC
-	TRBJ2-3	TRBV13	-	CASSSPQVTDTQYF	TGTGCCAGCAGCTCACCTCAGGTTACAGATACGCAGTATTTT
-	TRBJ2-5	TRBV5-4	once	CAIKGPSYQETQYF	TGTGCCATTAAGGGACCTTCGTACCAAGAGACCCAGTACTTT
TRBD2	TRBJ2-2	TRBV5-4	-	CASSRERELLGELFF	TGTGCCAGCAGCAGAGAGCGGGAGTTGCTCGGGGAGCTGTTTTTT
TRBD2	TRBJ2-3	TRBV27	-	CASSLGSGRSLDTQYF	TGTGCCAGCAGTTTAGGGAGCGGGAGAAGTTTAGATACGCAGTATTTT
-	TRBJ1-1	TRBV28	few	CASSPQQMNTEAFF	TGTGCCAGCAGTCCTCAACAGATGAACACTGAAGCTTTCTTT
TRBD2	TRBJ2-7	TRBV5-1	few	CASSQDSGSYEQYF	TGCGCCAGCAGCCAAGACAGCGGGAGCTACGAGCAGTACTTC
-	TRBJ2-7	TRBV7-2	-	CASSLDLNRAEQYF	TGTGCCAGCAGCTTAGACCTGAATAGGGCCGAGCAGTACTTC
-	TRBJ1-2	TRBV14	-	CASSQPGSSYGYTF	TGTGCCAGCAGCCAACCGGGTTCCAGCTATGGCTACACCTTC
-	TRBJ2-7	TRBV29-1	-	CSVQGTIYEQYF	TGCAGCGTTCAGGGGACCATCTACGAGCAGTACTTC
-	TRBJ1-1	TRBV3-1	-	CASSRGTQRFEAFF	TGTGCCAGCAGCCGGGGCACTCAGAGATTTGAAGCTTTCTTT
TRBD1	TRBJ2-3	TRBV9	few	CASSVSAGGAGDTQYF	TGTGCCAGCAGCGTATCTGCAGGGGGCGCGGGAGATACGCAGTATTTT
TRBD1	TRBJ2-5	TRBV29-1	few	CSVEGTGDGQTQYF	TGCAGCGTTGAAGGGACAGGGGACGGACAGACCCAGTACTTC
-	TRBJ1-2	TRBV6-5	-	CASSYSDRRFGYTF	TGTGCCAGCAGTTACTCGGACAGAAGGTTTGGCTACACCTTC
-	TRBJ2-3	TRBV7-6	-	CASSVRDFNQEDTQYF	TGTGCCAGCAGCGTCCGGGACTTCAACCAGGAAGATACGCAGTATTTT
TRBD1	TRBJ2-2	TRBV4-3	-	CASSQDRDRHTGELFF	TGCGCCAGCAGCCAAGATAGGGACAGGCACACCGGGGAGCTGTTTTTT
-	TRBJ2-5	TRBV12-3/TRBV12-4	few	CASCGATLKETQYF	TGTGCCAGCTGTGGGGCGACCCTTAAAGAGACCCAGTACTTC
-	TRBJ1-2	TRBV7-2	-	CASSVNSNYGYTF	TGTGCCAGCAGCGTAAACTCTAACTATGGCTACACCTTC
TRBD2	TRBJ2-3	TRBV7-2	once	CASRISSGRDTDTQYF	TGTGCCAGCAGGATATCTAGCGGGAGGGACACAGATACGCAGTATTTT
-	TRBJ2-5	TRBV20-1	-	CSARNTGRSQETQYF	TGCAGTGCTAGAAACACCGGACGGAGCCAAGAGACCCAGTACTTC
-	TRBJ1-2	TRBV6-6	-	CASREYGYTF	TGTGCCAGCAGGGAATATGGCTACACCTTC
-	TRBJ1-5	TRBV9	-	CASSEGNSNQPQHF	TGTGCCAGCAGCGAGGGGAATAGCAATCAGCCCCAGCATTTT
-	TRBJ2-1	TRBV11-2	few	CASSANANNEQFF	TGTGCCAGCAGCGCGAACGCTAACAATGAGCAGTTCTTC
-	TRBJ1-3	TRBV9	many	CASSVGAGNSGNTIYF	TGTGCCAGCAGCGTAGGAGCAGGCAACTCTGGAAACACCATATATTTT
TRBD1	TRBJ2-7	TRBV6-2/TRBV6-3	-	CASSPGTVYVQYF	TGTGCCAGCAGCCCCGGGACAGTATACGTGCAGTACTTC
-	TRBJ2-4	TRBV5-1	few	CASSLGGSVQYF	TGCGCCAGCAGCTTGGGGGGTTCGGTTCAGTACTTC
-	TRBJ2-1	TRBV15	few	CATSRDGPPGEQFF	TGTGCCACCAGCAGAGATGGACCCCCCGGGGAGCAGTTCTTC
TRBD1	TRBJ1-1	TRBV20-1	many	CSAWDRGHTEAFF	TGCAGTGCTTGGGACAGGGGCCACACTGAAGCTTTCTTT
-	TRBJ2-2	TRBV5-1	-	CASSPRVLQAMIPNTGELFF	TGCGCCAGCAGCCCTAGGGTTTTACAGGCAATGATCCCGAACACCGGGGAGCTGTTTTTT